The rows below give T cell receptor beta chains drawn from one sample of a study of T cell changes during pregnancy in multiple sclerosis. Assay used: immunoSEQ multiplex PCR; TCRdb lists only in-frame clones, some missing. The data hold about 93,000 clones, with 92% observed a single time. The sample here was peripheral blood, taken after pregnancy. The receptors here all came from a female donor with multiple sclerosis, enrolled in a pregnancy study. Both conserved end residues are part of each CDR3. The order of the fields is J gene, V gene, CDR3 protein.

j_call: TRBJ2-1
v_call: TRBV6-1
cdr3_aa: CASPDGQGMRNEQFF

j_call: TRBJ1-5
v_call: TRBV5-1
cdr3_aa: CASSLDSSPLSNQPQHF

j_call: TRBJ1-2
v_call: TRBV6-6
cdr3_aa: CASRAGQGGGYTF

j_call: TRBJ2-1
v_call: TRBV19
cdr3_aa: CASSIASGAYNEQFF

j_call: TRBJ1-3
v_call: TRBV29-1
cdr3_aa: CSVTGSGNTIYF

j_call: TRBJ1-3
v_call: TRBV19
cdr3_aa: CASSRDLTIYF

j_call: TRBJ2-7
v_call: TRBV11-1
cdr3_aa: CASSLSGSSLYEQYF

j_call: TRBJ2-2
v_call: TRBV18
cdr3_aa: CASSPTTSGRPGELFF

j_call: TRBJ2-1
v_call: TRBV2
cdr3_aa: CASPGSGRSSGEQFF

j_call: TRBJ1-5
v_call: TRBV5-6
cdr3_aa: CASSLYTGGQPQHF

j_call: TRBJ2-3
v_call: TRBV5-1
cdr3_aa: CASSLETPSTDTQYF

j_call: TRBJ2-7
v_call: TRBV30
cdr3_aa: CAWSPSPYLTYEQYF

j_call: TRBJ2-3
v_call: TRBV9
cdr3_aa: CASSKGLAGLTDTQYF

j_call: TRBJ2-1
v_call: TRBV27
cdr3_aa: CASSPLGQGAHNEQFF

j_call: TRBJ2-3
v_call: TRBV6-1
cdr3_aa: CASRKSSNADTQYF

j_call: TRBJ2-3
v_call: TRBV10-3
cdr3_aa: CAISESRSTDTQYF

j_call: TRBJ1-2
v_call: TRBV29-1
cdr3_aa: CSVDLQGDNYGYTF

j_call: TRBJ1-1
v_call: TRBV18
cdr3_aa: CASSRTGADPLNTEAFF

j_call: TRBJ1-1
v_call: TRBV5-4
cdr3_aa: CASSSGGRRTEAFF

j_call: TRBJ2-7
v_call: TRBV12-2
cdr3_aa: CASRLGQGAVSYEQYF

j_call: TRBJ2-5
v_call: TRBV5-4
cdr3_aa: CASSLGTGGPETQYF

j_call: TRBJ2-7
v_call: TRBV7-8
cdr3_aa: CASSLGGGSYEQYF

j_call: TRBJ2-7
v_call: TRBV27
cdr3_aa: CASSLGTDYEQYF

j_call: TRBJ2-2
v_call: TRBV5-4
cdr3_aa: CASSLGGTGITGELFF

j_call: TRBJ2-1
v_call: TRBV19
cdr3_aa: CASSIRLGLASNEQFF

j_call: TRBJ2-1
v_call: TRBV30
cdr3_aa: CAWSRLAGGPGEQFF

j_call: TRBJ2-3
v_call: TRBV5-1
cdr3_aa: CASSLEGGTDTQYF

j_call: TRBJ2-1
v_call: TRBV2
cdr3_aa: CASRTSGRYNEQFF